This T cell receptor beta chain was sequenced for a study of blood T cell repertoires in COVID-19. The CDR3 contains 16 residues. Losses at the gene ends were 1 base for V and 4 bases for J; bases not matched to a gene: 5. CDR1 is LGHDT, CDR2 YNNKEL, per germline (reference sequence). Residents of around 24 US areas, aged about 18 to 100 years, made up the participants. Clinical history as reported by participants underpinned cohort assignment. The assay was immunoSEQ multiplex PCR, and TCRdb's table has in-frame clones only and misses some. The sample shows 360,000 or so clones, 88% of them seen only once.

The sequence came from a woman aged 25 to 39 who had been exposed to COVID-19. The genes are TRBV3-1 (or the pseudogene TRBV3-2) and TRBJ2-1, with 9 bases lining up with TRBD1. Sequencing was carried out using PBMCs or T cells enriched from blood (not recorded which). The CDR3 spells CASSQAGQGMYNEQFF. The DNA for the CDR3 is TGTGCCAGCAGCCAAGCGGGACAGGGAATGTACAATGAGCAGTTCTTC.